This TCR beta chain was documented in a study of shared T cell receptors in the human thymus. Germline-derived CDR1 and CDR2 are SGHRS and YFSETQ. The CDR3 is 18 amino acids. With 5 bases clipped from V and 7 bases from J, the junction kept 18 bases outside the gene matches. Clones were read by immunoSEQ multiplex PCR, and TCRdb kept only the in-frame ones, dropping some. The sample lists 550,000 to 800,000 clones, roughly 88% occurring once. This clone was found a few times. The same specimen was also included in a second study, on human thymus T cells.

The chain links TRBV5-1 to TRBJ2-7; 13 bases agree with TRBD2. The source material was thymocytes. The TCR sequence derives from a girl in the first two years of life with a congenital heart defect. The DNA of the CDR3 is TGCGCCAGCAGTCCGGGACTAGCGGGGCGCTCCCCTGTTTATGAGCAGTACTTC. Encoded protein: CASSPGLAGRSPVYEQYF.